This T cell receptor beta chain was obtained from a study of cytomegalovirus exposure and HLA in healthy donors. Overall study: In terms of ancestry, the Caucasian-associated cluster contained roughly four fifths of the approximately 420 genotyped donors.

J was trimmed by 3 bases and V by 4 bases; bases with no gene match: 2. Germline V gene data show CDR1 as KGHSH and CDR2 as LQKENI. This CDR3 is 14 amino acids long. Both 60 Vbeta primers and 13 Jbeta primers went into the PCR. Measured with immunoSEQ multiplex PCR; TCRdb has only the in-frame clones, and not every one. The table records around 70,000 clones, around 73% of them present only once. As to this clone: Its antigen remains unidentified.

Points from the study as a whole: Cytomegalovirus association was assigned to around 150 TCR beta chains. At a 0.05 false discovery rate, a later analysis found 15,000 to 20,000 TCR beta sequences to be associated with HLA alleles.

The chain joins TRBV18 to TRBJ2-7, with 11 bases identical to TRBD2. This receptor was taken from a girl aged 5 to 17 in good health and CMV-seropositive. The sample comprised PBMCs. The CDR3 is CASSRTSGSYEQYF. As DNA, the CDR3 is TGTGCCAGCTCACGAACTAGCGGGAGCTACGAGCAGTACTTC.